A selection of T cell receptor beta chains follows, all from one sample in a study of response to subunit inactivated influenza vaccine. In TCRdb, the RT-PCR reads were re-called with MiXCR into one record per CDR3 protein. The sample lists 700,000 to 900,000 distinct CDR3 sequences, about 20% occurring once. Specimen: PBMCs from blood, collected 4 to 6 days after vaccination. These receptor sequences come from a man in his fifties who received an inactivated influenza vaccine. CDR3s include the opening cysteine and the closing phenylalanine or tryptophan. The D gene is left open where the match is weak. Rows may omit the clone size; those that give it use once, few, many or a size class.

cdr3_nt: TGCAGTGTTCCTTCTAAGGCTCCTACCTACGAGCAGTACTTC
cdr3_aa: CSVPSKAPTYEQYF
clone_size: few
j_call: TRBJ2-7
v_call: TRBV20-1
d_call: .

cdr3_nt: TGCAGTGCTAGGGGGACAGGGAACCCCTACGAGCAGTACTTC
cdr3_aa: CSARGTGNPYEQYF
clone_size: few
j_call: TRBJ2-7
v_call: TRBV20-1
d_call: TRBD1

cdr3_nt: TGTGCCAGCATAACAGGCAACTTGGGCAATGAGCAGTTCTTC
cdr3_aa: CASITGNLGNEQFF
clone_size: .
j_call: TRBJ2-1
v_call: TRBV2
d_call: .

cdr3_nt: TGTGCCAGCAGTAAAAAGAACACCGGGGAGCTGTTTTTT
cdr3_aa: CASSKKNTGELFF
clone_size: .
j_call: TRBJ2-2
v_call: TRBV25-1
d_call: .

cdr3_nt: TGTGCCAGCACCCGGCAGTCCTACGAGCAGTACTTC
cdr3_aa: CASTRQSYEQYF
clone_size: once
j_call: TRBJ2-7
v_call: TRBV2
d_call: .

cdr3_nt: TGTGCCAGCAATCCTAGCGGGACACACACCGGGGAGCTGTTTTTT
cdr3_aa: CASNPSGTHTGELFF
clone_size: .
j_call: TRBJ2-2
v_call: TRBV7-3
d_call: TRBD2

cdr3_nt: TGCAGTGCTAGTAGGAGGGTAAAGAGGAACACCGGGGAGCTGTTTTTT
cdr3_aa: CSASRRVKRNTGELFF
clone_size: many
j_call: TRBJ2-2
v_call: TRBV20-1
d_call: .

cdr3_nt: TGCAGTGCTAGAACAGGTCAAACCGTCTCCTACGAGCAGTACTTC
cdr3_aa: CSARTGQTVSYEQYF
clone_size: few
j_call: TRBJ2-7
v_call: TRBV20-1
d_call: .

cdr3_nt: TGTGCCAGCAGCTTACAGGGATTGTTGGGGACCCAGTACTTC
cdr3_aa: CASSLQGLLGTQYF
clone_size: .
j_call: TRBJ2-5
v_call: TRBV7-8
d_call: .

cdr3_nt: TGCAGCGTTGACGGACCGAGAACTCAAGAGACCCAGTACTTC
cdr3_aa: CSVDGPRTQETQYF
clone_size: .
j_call: TRBJ2-5
v_call: TRBV29-1
d_call: .

cdr3_nt: TGCAGCGCGGCGTGGGGGAGGTACAATGAGCAGTTCTTC
cdr3_aa: CSAAWGRYNEQFF
clone_size: few
j_call: TRBJ2-1
v_call: TRBV29-1
d_call: .

cdr3_nt: TGCAGCGTCGGAACAGGGGTGGGCACTGAAGCTTTCTTT
cdr3_aa: CSVGTGVGTEAFF
clone_size: few
j_call: TRBJ1-1
v_call: TRBV29-1
d_call: TRBD1

cdr3_nt: TGCGCCAGCAGCCAAGGACTGATTGGGGCCCAGTACTTC
cdr3_aa: CASSQGLIGAQYF
clone_size: .
j_call: TRBJ2-5
v_call: TRBV4-3
d_call: .

cdr3_nt: TGCAGCGTTGGGGACAGGGCCTCCTACGAGCAGTACTTC
cdr3_aa: CSVGDRASYEQYF
clone_size: .
j_call: TRBJ2-7
v_call: TRBV29-1
d_call: TRBD1

cdr3_nt: TGTGCCTGGAGTGTAGCGACAGGGGGCCCCATCTCTGGGGCCAACGTCCTGACTTTC
cdr3_aa: CAWSVATGGPISGANVLTF
clone_size: .
j_call: TRBJ2-6
v_call: TRBV30
d_call: TRBD1

cdr3_nt: TGTGCCAGCAGCCGGGACCGGGCCGGGGAGCTGTTTTTT
cdr3_aa: CASSRDRAGELFF
clone_size: .
j_call: TRBJ2-2
v_call: TRBV7-2
d_call: .

cdr3_nt: TGCAGTTCCTCCCTAGGACACCGCATGAACACTGAAGCTTTCTTT
cdr3_aa: CSSSLGHRMNTEAFF
clone_size: .
j_call: TRBJ1-1
v_call: TRBV20-1
d_call: .

cdr3_nt: TGCAGTGCTACCATCGGGACAAGCACAGATACGCAGTATTTT
cdr3_aa: CSATIGTSTDTQYF
clone_size: few
j_call: TRBJ2-3
v_call: TRBV20-1
d_call: .

cdr3_nt: TGCGCCAGCAGCAAAGATCGCGCTATGACAGATACGCAGTATTTT
cdr3_aa: CASSKDRAMTDTQYF
clone_size: once
j_call: TRBJ2-3
v_call: TRBV4-1
d_call: .

cdr3_nt: TGCGCCAGCAGCCCGGGACTAGCGTCTCCCCAAGAGACCCAGTACTTC
cdr3_aa: CASSPGLASPQETQYF
clone_size: many
j_call: TRBJ2-5
v_call: TRBV5-1
d_call: TRBD2

cdr3_nt: TGTGCCAGCAGTCCTAGCGTGGGGGCGACGTGGTACGAGCAGTACTTC
cdr3_aa: CASSPSVGATWYEQYF
clone_size: few
j_call: TRBJ2-7
v_call: TRBV7-6
d_call: .

cdr3_nt: TGCAGTGCTAGGTTGGCAGCCGCCTACGAGCAGTACTTC
cdr3_aa: CSARLAAAYEQYF
clone_size: many
j_call: TRBJ2-7
v_call: TRBV20-1
d_call: .

cdr3_nt: TGTGCCAGCAGCCCGACCATGGGAAACACCATATATTTT
cdr3_aa: CASSPTMGNTIYF
clone_size: few
j_call: TRBJ1-3
v_call: TRBV7-2
d_call: .

cdr3_nt: TGCGCCAGCAGCAAAGACGGAGCCTACGAGCAGTACTTC
cdr3_aa: CASSKDGAYEQYF
clone_size: .
j_call: TRBJ2-7
v_call: TRBV5-1
d_call: .

cdr3_nt: TGTGCCAGCAGGCTGACGGCCGGGGAGCTGTTTTTT
cdr3_aa: CASRLTAGELFF
clone_size: .
j_call: TRBJ2-2
v_call: TRBV6-1
d_call: .

cdr3_nt: TGTGCCAGCAAGGGGGGTGGTGGTAGCAATCAGCCCCAGCATTTT
cdr3_aa: CASKGGGGSNQPQHF
clone_size: few
j_call: TRBJ1-5
v_call: TRBV12-3/TRBV12-4
d_call: .

cdr3_nt: TGTGCCTGGAGTGTAGGACCGACAGCGAGGCAGTACTTC
cdr3_aa: CAWSVGPTARQYF
clone_size: .
j_call: TRBJ2-7
v_call: TRBV30
d_call: .

cdr3_nt: TGCAGTGCGGACAGGGCGGTTGAGCCCAAAAACATTCAGTACTTC
cdr3_aa: CSADRAVEPKNIQYF
clone_size: few
j_call: TRBJ2-4
v_call: TRBV20-1
d_call: TRBD1

cdr3_nt: TGCGCCAGCAGCTTGGCCTATGAATACAATGAGCAGTTCTTC
cdr3_aa: CASSLAYEYNEQFF
clone_size: .
j_call: TRBJ2-1
v_call: TRBV5-1
d_call: .

cdr3_nt: TGCGCCAGCAGCCAAGGGACTGGGCCTAGCACAGATACGCAGTATTTT
cdr3_aa: CASSQGTGPSTDTQYF
clone_size: many
j_call: TRBJ2-3
v_call: TRBV4-3
d_call: .

cdr3_nt: TGTGCCAGCAGCCTCCGGGACAGGGTGAACACTGAAGCTTTCTTT
cdr3_aa: CASSLRDRVNTEAFF
clone_size: few
j_call: TRBJ1-1
v_call: TRBV21-1
d_call: .

cdr3_nt: TGTGCCAGCAGCCAAGATGCCGGACTAGCGGGATACGGATACGAGCAGTACTTC
cdr3_aa: CASSQDAGLAGYGYEQYF
clone_size: .
j_call: TRBJ2-7
v_call: TRBV4-2
d_call: TRBD2

cdr3_nt: TGCGCCAGCAGCTCCGCCGGGACAGGATACAATGAGCAGTTCTTC
cdr3_aa: CASSSAGTGYNEQFF
clone_size: .
j_call: TRBJ2-1
v_call: TRBV5-1
d_call: TRBD1

cdr3_nt: TGTGCCAGCAGCTTATCCGGACTAGCGGGAGTCGAGACCCAGTACTTC
cdr3_aa: CASSLSGLAGVETQYF
clone_size: .
j_call: TRBJ2-5
v_call: TRBV7-3
d_call: TRBD2

cdr3_nt: TGTGCCAGCAGTTACGAACACCGTCTAGGAGAGCAGTTCTTC
cdr3_aa: CASSYEHRLGEQFF
clone_size: many
j_call: TRBJ2-1
v_call: TRBV6-5
d_call: .

cdr3_nt: TGTGCCACCAGTGATTTAGCAGGAAATCAGCCCCAGCATTTT
cdr3_aa: CATSDLAGNQPQHF
clone_size: many
j_call: TRBJ1-5
v_call: TRBV24-1
d_call: .

cdr3_nt: TGTGCCAGCAGCTTCCGACCGCCCGACTCCTACAATGAGCAGTTCTTC
cdr3_aa: CASSFRPPDSYNEQFF
clone_size: .
j_call: TRBJ2-1
v_call: TRBV7-2
d_call: .

cdr3_nt: TGTGCCACCAGTGACTCCCGGGACACCCCCACAGATACGCAGTATTTT
cdr3_aa: CATSDSRDTPTDTQYF
clone_size: few
j_call: TRBJ2-3
v_call: TRBV24-1
d_call: .

cdr3_nt: TGTGCCAGCAGCTCCCCTACAGGGGGTGATCAGCCCCAGCATTTT
cdr3_aa: CASSSPTGGDQPQHF
clone_size: few
j_call: TRBJ1-5
v_call: TRBV28
d_call: TRBD1

cdr3_nt: TGCAGTGCCGGACAGGGTACGCAGCCCCAGCATTTT
cdr3_aa: CSAGQGTQPQHF
clone_size: many
j_call: TRBJ1-5
v_call: TRBV20-1
d_call: TRBD1

cdr3_nt: TGCGCCAGCAGCCAGACTAGCCCGGCCAAGAACATTCAGTACTTC
cdr3_aa: CASSQTSPAKNIQYF
clone_size: .
j_call: TRBJ2-4
v_call: TRBV4-1
d_call: TRBD2

cdr3_nt: TGTGCCAGCAGTTCATCGGGACAGTACACAGATACGCAGTATTTT
cdr3_aa: CASSSSGQYTDTQYF
clone_size: few
j_call: TRBJ2-3
v_call: TRBV27
d_call: TRBD1

cdr3_nt: TGTGCCAGCAGCTTATTCGGGGACAGCAGTCGCTCCATATATTTT
cdr3_aa: CASSLFGDSSRSIYF
clone_size: few
j_call: TRBJ1-3
v_call: TRBV7-2
d_call: TRBD1

cdr3_nt: TGCAGTGCTATACCCCCCGCCAGGGCTGTGGACTATGGCTACACCTTC
cdr3_aa: CSAIPPARAVDYGYTF
clone_size: few
j_call: TRBJ1-2
v_call: TRBV20-1
d_call: .

cdr3_nt: TGTGCCAGCAGTTCACAGACTAGCGGGAGCCCAGATACGCAGTATTTT
cdr3_aa: CASSSQTSGSPDTQYF
clone_size: .
j_call: TRBJ2-3
v_call: TRBV27
d_call: TRBD2

cdr3_nt: TGTGCCAGCAGCCCCGGGACCGGCTGGGAGACCCAGTACTTC
cdr3_aa: CASSPGTGWETQYF
clone_size: many
j_call: TRBJ2-5
v_call: TRBV25-1
d_call: .

cdr3_nt: TGTGCCAGCAGTTTACGGTCTGGGTTATCCAGTATCCCCTACGAGCAGTACTTC
cdr3_aa: CASSLRSGLSSIPYEQYF
clone_size: few
j_call: TRBJ2-7
v_call: TRBV28
d_call: .

cdr3_nt: TGTGCCAGCAGCGCCGACAGTTCCTACGAGCAGTACTTC
cdr3_aa: CASSADSSYEQYF
clone_size: few
j_call: TRBJ2-7
v_call: TRBV9
d_call: .

cdr3_nt: TGTGCCAGCAGCTTGGGACATGGGAATTCACCCCTCCACTTT
cdr3_aa: CASSLGHGNSPLHF
clone_size: .
j_call: TRBJ1-6
v_call: TRBV7-2
d_call: .

cdr3_nt: TGCAGTGCCAGACAGGAGATCACCTACAATGAGCAGTTCTTC
cdr3_aa: CSARQEITYNEQFF
clone_size: few
j_call: TRBJ2-1
v_call: TRBV20-1
d_call: .

cdr3_nt: TGTGCCACCAGTGATATTAGCGGGGGCCTCTACAATGAGCAGTTCTTC
cdr3_aa: CATSDISGGLYNEQFF
clone_size: few
j_call: TRBJ2-1
v_call: TRBV24-1
d_call: TRBD2